These T cell receptor beta chains were read from a single sample in a study of blood T cell repertoires in COVID-19. Only in-frame clones appear in the TCRdb table, and some are missing; sequencing was by immunoSEQ multiplex PCR. The repertoire holds 400,000 to 500,000 clones, with more than 70% as singletons. The specimen was PBMCs or T cells enriched from blood (not recorded which). These TCRs come from a woman under 30 who had been exposed to COVID-19. Each CDR3 is given with its conserved first and last residue. Each record gives: V gene, CDR3 length, CDR3 protein.

V: TRBV28; length: 15; CDR3: CASSLGTGWADTQYF
V: TRBV5-1; length: 14; CDR3: CASSLGQGSYEQYF
V: TRBV9; length: 15; CDR3: CASSAGGAEGNEQFF
V: TRBV4-1; length: 14; CDR3: CASSQTGLYNEQFF
V: TRBV4-1; length: 17; CDR3: CASSQDIPGGRTDTQYF
V: TRBV6-5; length: 14; CDR3: CASNRQGLNYGYTF
V: TRBV5-1; length: 16; CDR3: CASSWTPQRELYEQFF
V: TRBV4-1; length: 16; CDR3: CASSQVQAGMGNTIYF
V: TRBV24-1; length: 17; CDR3: CATSDRQGSSGANVLTF
V: TRBV11-2; length: 17; CDR3: CASSLVSGTSAHNEQFF
V: TRBV20-1; length: 14; CDR3: CSASAGLINTEAFF
V: TRBV3-1/TRBV3-2; length: 12; CDR3: CASSQAGTEAFF
V: TRBV6-2/TRBV6-3; length: 14; CDR3: CASSHNRDGSPLHF
V: TRBV7-9; length: 16; CDR3: CASSSRDSGNTGELFF
V: TRBV18; length: 14; CDR3: CASSPLAGEHGYTF
V: TRBV6-6; length: 17; CDR3: CASSLRVAGGPGDTQYF
V: TRBV9; length: 14; CDR3: CASSANNRYTEAFF
V: TRBV4-2; length: 15; CDR3: CASSQDDRGASEQYF
V: TRBV18; length: 12; CDR3: CASSPSGGGYTF
V: TRBV15; length: 13; CDR3: CATSGRLVAEQYF